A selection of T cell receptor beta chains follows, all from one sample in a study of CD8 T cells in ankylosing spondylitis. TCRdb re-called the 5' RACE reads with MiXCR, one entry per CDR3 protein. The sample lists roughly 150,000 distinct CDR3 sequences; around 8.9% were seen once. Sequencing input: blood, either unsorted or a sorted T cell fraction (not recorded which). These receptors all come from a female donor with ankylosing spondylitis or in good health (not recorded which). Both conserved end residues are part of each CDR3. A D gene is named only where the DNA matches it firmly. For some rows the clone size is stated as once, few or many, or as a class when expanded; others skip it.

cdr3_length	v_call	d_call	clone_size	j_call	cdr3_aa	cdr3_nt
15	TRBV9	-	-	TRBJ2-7	CASSPQASGSYEQYF	TGTGCCAGCAGCCCACAGGCCTCAGGATCCTACGAGCAGTACTTC
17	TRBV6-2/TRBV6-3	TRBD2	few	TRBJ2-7	CASSYREREGRLYEQYF	TGTGCCAGCAGTTACCGCGAGCGGGAGGGCCGGTTGTACGAGCAGTACTTC
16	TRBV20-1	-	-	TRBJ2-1	CSAREHRTAVYNEQFF	TGCAGTGCTAGAGAACATAGGACAGCCGTTTACAATGAGCAGTTCTTC
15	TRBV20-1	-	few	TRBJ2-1	CSAREGSGFNNEQFF	TGCAGTGCTAGAGAGGGTAGCGGATTTAACAATGAGCAGTTCTTC
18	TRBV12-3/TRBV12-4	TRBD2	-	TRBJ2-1	CAFSLAAGLAGVSNEQFF	TGTGCCTTCAGTTTAGCGGCAGGACTAGCGGGAGTTTCGAATGAGCAGTTCTTC
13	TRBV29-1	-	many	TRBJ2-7	CSVEGDTSYEQYF	TGCAGCGTTGAAGGGGACACCTCCTACGAGCAGTACTTC
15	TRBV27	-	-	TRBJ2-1	CASSFVGGVLREQFF	TGTGCCAGCAGTTTCGTGGGCGGAGTTCTCCGTGAGCAGTTCTTC
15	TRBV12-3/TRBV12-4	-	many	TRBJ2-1	CASSLFSTGYNEQFF	TGTGCCAGCAGTCTCTTCAGCACGGGCTACAATGAGCAGTTCTTC
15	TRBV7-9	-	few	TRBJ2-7	CASTSPGAGVNEQYF	TGTGCCAGCACATCCCCCGGGGCAGGGGTGAACGAGCAGTACTTC
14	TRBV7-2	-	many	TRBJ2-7	CASSLGIQGYEQYF	TGTGCCAGCAGCTTAGGGATCCAGGGGTACGAGCAGTACTTC
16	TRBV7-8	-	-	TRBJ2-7	CASSLLGGGRAYEQYF	TGTGCCAGCAGCTTATTGGGAGGGGGTCGGGCGTACGAGCAGTACTTC
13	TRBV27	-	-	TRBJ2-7	CASSWGWLGEQYF	TGTGCCAGCAGTTGGGGCTGGCTTGGAGAGCAGTACTTC
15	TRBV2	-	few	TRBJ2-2	CASSGGTTNTGELFF	TGTGCCAGCAGTGGCGGGACCACCAACACCGGGGAGCTGTTTTTT
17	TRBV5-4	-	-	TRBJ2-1	CASSSIGTGRFYNEQFF	TGTGCCAGCAGCTCGATTGGGACTGGCCGCTTTTACAATGAGCAGTTCTTC
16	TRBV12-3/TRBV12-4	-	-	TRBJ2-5	CASSIRSGGVKETQYF	TGTGCCAGCAGTATCAGGAGTGGAGGGGTTAAAGAGACCCAGTACTTC
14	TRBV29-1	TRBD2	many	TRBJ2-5	CSVQGLAAQETQYF	TGCAGCGTTCAGGGACTAGCAGCTCAAGAGACCCAGTACTTC
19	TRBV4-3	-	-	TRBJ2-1	CASSQSSAYTGTAYNEQFF	TGCGCCAGCAGCCAAAGCTCGGCCTATACCGGGACGGCCTACAATGAGCAGTTCTTC
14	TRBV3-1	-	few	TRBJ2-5	CASSQDGPSETQYF	TGTGCCAGCAGCCAAGATGGGCCCTCAGAGACCCAGTACTTC
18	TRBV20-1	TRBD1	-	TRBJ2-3	CSARDAQTRGSFTDTQYF	TGCAGTGCTAGAGATGCCCAAACCAGGGGGTCCTTCACAGATACGCAGTATTTT
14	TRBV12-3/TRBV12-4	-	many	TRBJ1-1	CASSFSHGNTEAFF	TGTGCCAGCAGTTTTAGTCACGGGAACACTGAAGCTTTCTTT
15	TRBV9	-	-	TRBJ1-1	CASSVAGQLNTEAFF	TGTGCCAGCAGCGTAGCCGGGCAGCTGAACACTGAAGCTTTCTTT
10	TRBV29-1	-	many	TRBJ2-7	CSVGTGEQYF	TGCAGCGTTGGGACCGGCGAGCAGTACTTC
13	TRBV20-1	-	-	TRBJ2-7	CSARNGLTYEQYF	TGCAGTGCTAGGAACGGTCTAACCTACGAGCAGTACTTC
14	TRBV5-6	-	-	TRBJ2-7	CASSIGQGRVEQYF	TGTGCCAGCAGCATCGGGCAGGGTCGGGTCGAGCAGTACTTC
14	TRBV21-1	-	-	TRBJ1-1	CASSKAGQGHKAFF	TGTGCCAGCAGCAAAGCAGGACAGGGTCATAAAGCTTTCTTT
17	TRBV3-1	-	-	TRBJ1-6	CASSQDTSTVLGSPLHF	TGTGCCAGCAGCCAAGATACCTCGACAGTGCTCGGTTCACCCCTCCACTTT
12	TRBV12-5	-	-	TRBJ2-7	CASGLALYEQYF	TGTGCTAGTGGTTTGGCCCTCTACGAGCAGTACTTC
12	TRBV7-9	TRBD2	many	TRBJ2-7	CASTWGGNEQYF	TGTGCCAGCACCTGGGGGGGTAACGAGCAGTACTTC
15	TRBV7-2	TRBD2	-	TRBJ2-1	CASSHPGLAPSEQFF	TGTGCCAGCAGCCACCCGGGACTAGCGCCTAGTGAGCAGTTCTTC
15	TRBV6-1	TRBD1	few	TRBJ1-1	CASRRDRGENTEAFF	TGTGCCAGCAGGCGGGACAGGGGGGAGAACACTGAAGCTTTCTTT
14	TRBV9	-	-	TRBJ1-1	CASSPYGGYTEAFF	TGTGCCAGCAGCCCCTATGGGGGGTACACTGAAGCTTTCTTT
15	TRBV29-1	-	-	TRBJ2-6	CSVGTGASGANVLTF	TGCAGCGTTGGAACGGGGGCCTCTGGGGCCAACGTCCTGACTTTC
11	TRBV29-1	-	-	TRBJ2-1	CSGYRDNEQFF	TGCAGCGGATACAGGGACAATGAGCAGTTCTTC
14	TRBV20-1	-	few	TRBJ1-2	CSVPSGGSNYGYTF	TGCAGTGTTCCCTCGGGGGGTAGTAACTATGGCTACACCTTC
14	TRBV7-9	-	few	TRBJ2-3	CASSLGGPTGTQYF	TGTGCCAGCAGCTTAGGTGGCCCCACGGGTACGCAGTATTTT
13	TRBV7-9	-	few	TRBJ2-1	CASSPRGVGEQFF	TGTGCCAGCAGCCCCAGGGGCGTCGGTGAGCAGTTCTTC
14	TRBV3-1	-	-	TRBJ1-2	CASSWDPGDYGYTF	TGTGCCAGCAGCTGGGACCCCGGGGATTATGGCTACACCTTC
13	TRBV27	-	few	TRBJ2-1	CASSFGLYNEQFF	TGTGCCAGCAGTTTTGGTCTCTACAATGAGCAGTTCTTC
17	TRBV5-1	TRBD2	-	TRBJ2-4	CASSLGLAGRTKNIQYF	TGCGCCAGCAGCTTGGGGCTAGCGGGACGAACCAAAAACATTCAGTACTTC
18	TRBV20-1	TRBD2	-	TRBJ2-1	CSARDSIQGLVVYNEQFF	TGCAGTGCTAGAGATAGCATACAGGGACTAGTAGTATACAATGAGCAGTTCTTC
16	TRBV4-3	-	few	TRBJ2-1	CASSPGRRAGYNEQFF	TGCGCCAGCAGCCCGGGGCGGCGGGCCGGCTACAATGAGCAGTTCTTC
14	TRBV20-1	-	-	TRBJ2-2	CSARKGPHTGELFF	TGCAGTGCTCGGAAGGGCCCGCACACCGGGGAGCTGTTTTTT
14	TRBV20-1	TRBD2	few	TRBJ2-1	CSAPSGRSIYEQFF	TGCAGTGCTCCTAGCGGGAGGAGCATCTATGAGCAGTTCTTC
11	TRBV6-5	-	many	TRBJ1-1	CASSYGPEAFF	TGTGCCAGCAGTTACGGGCCCGAAGCTTTCTTT
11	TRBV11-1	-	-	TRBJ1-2	CASTGEDGYTF	TGTGCCAGCACTGGGGAGGATGGCTACACCTTC
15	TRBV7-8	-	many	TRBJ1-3	CASSLGRTSGNTIYF	TGTGCCAGCAGCTTAGGAAGGACTTCTGGAAACACCATATATTTT
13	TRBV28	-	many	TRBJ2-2	CASSLRVRGELFF	TGTGCCAGCAGTTTAAGAGTACGCGGGGAGCTGTTTTTT
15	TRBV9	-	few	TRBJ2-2	CASSVGSQVTGELFF	TGTGCCAGCAGCGTAGGTTCCCAGGTTACCGGGGAGCTGTTTTTT
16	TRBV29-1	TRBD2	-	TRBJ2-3	CSVEGGTSGVTDTQYF	TGCAGCGTTGAAGGAGGGACTAGCGGGGTCACAGATACGCAGTATTTT
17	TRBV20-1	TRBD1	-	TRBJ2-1	CSAGGKVDRDPSNEQFF	TGCAGTGCTGGGGGAAAGGTAGACAGGGATCCCTCCAATGAGCAGTTCTTC